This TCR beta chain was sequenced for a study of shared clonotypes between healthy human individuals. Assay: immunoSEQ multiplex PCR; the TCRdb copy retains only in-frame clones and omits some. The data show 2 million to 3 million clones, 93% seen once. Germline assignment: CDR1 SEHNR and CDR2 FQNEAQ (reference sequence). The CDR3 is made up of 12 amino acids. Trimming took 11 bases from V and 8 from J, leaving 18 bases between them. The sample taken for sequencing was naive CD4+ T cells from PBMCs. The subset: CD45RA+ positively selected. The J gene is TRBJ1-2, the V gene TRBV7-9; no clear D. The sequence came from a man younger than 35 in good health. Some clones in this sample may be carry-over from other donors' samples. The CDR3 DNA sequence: TGTGCCGGTCAGGCGTACTTGGGAGGCTACACCTTC. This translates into CAGQAYLGGYTF.